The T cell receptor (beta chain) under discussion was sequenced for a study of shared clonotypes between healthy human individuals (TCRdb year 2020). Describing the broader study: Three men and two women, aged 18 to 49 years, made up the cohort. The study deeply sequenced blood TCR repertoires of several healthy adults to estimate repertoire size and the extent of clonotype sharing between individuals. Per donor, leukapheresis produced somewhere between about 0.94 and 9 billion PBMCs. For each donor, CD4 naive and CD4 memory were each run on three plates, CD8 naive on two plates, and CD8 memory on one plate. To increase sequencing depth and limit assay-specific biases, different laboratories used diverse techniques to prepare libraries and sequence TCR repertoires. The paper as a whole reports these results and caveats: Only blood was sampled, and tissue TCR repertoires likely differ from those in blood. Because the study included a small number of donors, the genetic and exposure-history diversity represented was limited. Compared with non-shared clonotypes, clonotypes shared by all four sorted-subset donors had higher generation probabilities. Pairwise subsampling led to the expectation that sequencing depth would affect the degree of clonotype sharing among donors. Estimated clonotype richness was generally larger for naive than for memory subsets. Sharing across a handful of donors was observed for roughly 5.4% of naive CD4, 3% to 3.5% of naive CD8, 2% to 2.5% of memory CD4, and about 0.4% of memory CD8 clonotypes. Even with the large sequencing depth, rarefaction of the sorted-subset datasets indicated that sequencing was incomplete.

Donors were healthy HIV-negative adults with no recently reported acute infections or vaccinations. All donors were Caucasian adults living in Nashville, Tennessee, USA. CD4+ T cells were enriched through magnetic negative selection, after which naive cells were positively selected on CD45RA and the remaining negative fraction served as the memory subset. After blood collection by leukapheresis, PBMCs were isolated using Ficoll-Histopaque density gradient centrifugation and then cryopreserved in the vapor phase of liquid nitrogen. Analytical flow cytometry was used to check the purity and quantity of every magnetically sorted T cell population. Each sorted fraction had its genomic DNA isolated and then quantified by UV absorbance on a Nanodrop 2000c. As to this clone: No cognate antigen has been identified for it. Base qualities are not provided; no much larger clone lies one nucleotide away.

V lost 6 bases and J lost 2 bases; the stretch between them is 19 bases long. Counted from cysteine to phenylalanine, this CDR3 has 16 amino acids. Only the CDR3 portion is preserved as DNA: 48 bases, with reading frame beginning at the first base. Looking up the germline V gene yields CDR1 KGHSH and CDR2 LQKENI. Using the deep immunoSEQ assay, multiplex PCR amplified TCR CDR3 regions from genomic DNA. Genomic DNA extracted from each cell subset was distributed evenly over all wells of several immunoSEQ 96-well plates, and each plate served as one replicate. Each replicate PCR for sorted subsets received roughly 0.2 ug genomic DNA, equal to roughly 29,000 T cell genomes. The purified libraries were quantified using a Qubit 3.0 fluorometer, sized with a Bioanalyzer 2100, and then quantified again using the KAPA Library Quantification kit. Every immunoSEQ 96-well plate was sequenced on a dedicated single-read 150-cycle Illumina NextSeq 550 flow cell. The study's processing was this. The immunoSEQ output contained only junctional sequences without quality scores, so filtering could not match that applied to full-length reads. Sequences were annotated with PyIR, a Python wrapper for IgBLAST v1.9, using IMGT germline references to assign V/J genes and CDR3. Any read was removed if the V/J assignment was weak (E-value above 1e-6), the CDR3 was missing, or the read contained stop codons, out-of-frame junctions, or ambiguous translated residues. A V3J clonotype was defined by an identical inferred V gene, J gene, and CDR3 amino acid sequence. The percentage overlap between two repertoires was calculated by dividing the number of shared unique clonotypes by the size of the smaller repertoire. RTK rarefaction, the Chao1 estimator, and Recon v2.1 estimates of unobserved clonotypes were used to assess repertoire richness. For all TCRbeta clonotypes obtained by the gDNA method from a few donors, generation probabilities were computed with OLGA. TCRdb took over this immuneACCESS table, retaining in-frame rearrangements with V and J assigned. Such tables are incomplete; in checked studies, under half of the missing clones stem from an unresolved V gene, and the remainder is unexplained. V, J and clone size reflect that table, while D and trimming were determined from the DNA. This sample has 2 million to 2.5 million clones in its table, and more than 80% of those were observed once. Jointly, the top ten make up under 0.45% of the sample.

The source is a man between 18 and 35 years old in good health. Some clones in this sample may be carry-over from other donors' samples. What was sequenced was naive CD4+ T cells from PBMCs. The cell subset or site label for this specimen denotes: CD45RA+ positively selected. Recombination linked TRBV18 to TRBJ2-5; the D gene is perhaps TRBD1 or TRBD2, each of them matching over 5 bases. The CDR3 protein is CASSIKLRDGQETQYF. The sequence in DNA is TGTGCCAGCTCGATAAAGCTCCGGGACGGGCAAGAGACCCAGTACTTC.